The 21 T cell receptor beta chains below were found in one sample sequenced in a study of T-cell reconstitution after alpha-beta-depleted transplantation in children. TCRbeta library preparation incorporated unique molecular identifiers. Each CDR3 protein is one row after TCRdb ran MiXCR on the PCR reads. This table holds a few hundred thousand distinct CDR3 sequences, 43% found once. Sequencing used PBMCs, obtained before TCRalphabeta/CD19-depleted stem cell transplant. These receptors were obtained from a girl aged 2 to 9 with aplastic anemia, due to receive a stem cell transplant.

The CDR3 loop reads CASSQSLASSYEQYF. The CDR3 DNA reads TGCGCCAGCAGCCAGAGCCTAGCGAGCTCCTACGAGCAGTACTTC. V usage is TRBV4-1 and J usage is TRBJ2-7, with TRBD2 as a possible D gene (6 bases). The V gene's germline CDR1 is MGHRA and CDR2 YSYEKL. Between the trimmed V and J ends, which lost 3 bases and 0 bases, there was a span of 12 bases. This CDR3 has 15 amino acids.

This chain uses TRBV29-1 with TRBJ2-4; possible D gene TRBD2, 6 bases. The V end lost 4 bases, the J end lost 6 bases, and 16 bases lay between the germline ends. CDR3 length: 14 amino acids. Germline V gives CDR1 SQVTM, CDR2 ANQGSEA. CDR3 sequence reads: CSVGSGAGLNIQYF. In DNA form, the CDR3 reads TGCAGCGTTGGTTCTGGTGCGGGATTAAACATTCAGTACTTC.

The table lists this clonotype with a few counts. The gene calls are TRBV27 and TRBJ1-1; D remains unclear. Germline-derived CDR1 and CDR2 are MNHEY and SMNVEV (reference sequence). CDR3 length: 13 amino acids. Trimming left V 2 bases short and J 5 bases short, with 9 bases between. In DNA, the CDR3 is TGTGCCAGCAGTTTAAGAGGGAGGACTGAAGCTTTCTTT. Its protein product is CASSLRGRTEAFF.

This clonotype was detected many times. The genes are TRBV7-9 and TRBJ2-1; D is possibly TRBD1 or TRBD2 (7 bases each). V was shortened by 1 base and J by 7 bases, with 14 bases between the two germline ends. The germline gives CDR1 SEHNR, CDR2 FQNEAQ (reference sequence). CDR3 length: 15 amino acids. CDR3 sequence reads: CASSLGQGGPNEQFF. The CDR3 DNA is TGTGCCAGCAGCTTAGGGCAGGGGGGGCCGAATGAGCAGTTCTTC. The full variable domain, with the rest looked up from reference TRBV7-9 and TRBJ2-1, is DTGVSQNPRHKITKRGQNVTFRCDPISEHNRLYWYRQTLGQGPEFLTYFQNEAQLEKSRLLSDRFSAERPKGSFSTLEIQRTEQGDSAMYLCASSLGQGGPNEQFFGPGTRLTVL.

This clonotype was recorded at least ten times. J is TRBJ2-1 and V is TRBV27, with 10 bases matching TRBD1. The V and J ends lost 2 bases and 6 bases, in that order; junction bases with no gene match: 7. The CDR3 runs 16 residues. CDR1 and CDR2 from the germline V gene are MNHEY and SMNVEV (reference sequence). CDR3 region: CASSLPGTGVFNEQFF. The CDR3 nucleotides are TGTGCCAGCAGTTTACCCGGGACAGGGGTTTTCAATGAGCAGTTCTTC.

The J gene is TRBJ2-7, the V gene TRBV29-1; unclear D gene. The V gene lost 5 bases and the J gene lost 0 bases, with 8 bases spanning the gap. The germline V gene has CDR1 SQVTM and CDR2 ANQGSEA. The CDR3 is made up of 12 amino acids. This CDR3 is CSVRVSSYEQYF. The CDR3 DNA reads TGCAGCGTTCGAGTCAGCTCCTACGAGCAGTACTTC.

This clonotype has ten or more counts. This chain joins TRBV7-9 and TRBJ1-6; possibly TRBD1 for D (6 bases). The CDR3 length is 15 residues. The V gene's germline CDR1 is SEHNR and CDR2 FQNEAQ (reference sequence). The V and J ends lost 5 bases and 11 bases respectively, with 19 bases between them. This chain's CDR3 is CASSVLGPRGPPLHF. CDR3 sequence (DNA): TGTGCCAGCAGCGTCTTAGGTCCCCGGGGGCCACCCCTCCACTTT.

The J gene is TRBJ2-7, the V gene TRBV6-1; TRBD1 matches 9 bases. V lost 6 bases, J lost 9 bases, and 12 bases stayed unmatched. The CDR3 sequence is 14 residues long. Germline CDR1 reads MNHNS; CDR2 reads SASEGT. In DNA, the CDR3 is TGTGCCAGCAGCCGCGGACAGGGGACGATTGCGCAGTACTTC. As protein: CASSRGQGTIAQYF.

The DNA of the CDR3 is TGCAGCGTTGTAGGATCTCCGCGCTCAGAGCTTTTTGACGAGCAGTACTTC. Its translation: CSVVGSPRSELFDEQYF. V usage is TRBV29-1 and J usage is TRBJ2-7; no reliable D call. V lost 4 bases and J 5 bases, leaving 27 bases between the germline ends. The CDR3 has 17 residues. Germline lookup yields CDR1 SQVTM and CDR2 ANQGSEA.

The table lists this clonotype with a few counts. CDR3 loop: CASSSTRIYEQYF. CDR3 nucleotide sequence: TGTGCCAGCAGTTCGACTAGAATCTACGAGCAGTACTTC. The V gene is TRBV6-6, the J gene TRBJ2-7; TRBD2 is a possible D gene (6 bases). V shed 4 bases and J shed 3 bases, with 10 bases lying between them. Germline assignment: CDR1 MNHNY and CDR2 SVGAGI (reference sequence). The CDR3 contains 13 residues.

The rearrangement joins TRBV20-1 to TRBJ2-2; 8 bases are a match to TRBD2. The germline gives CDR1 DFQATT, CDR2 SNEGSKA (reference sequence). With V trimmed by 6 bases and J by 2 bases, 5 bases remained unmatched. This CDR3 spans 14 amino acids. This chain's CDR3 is CSALLAENTGELFF. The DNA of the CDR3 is TGCAGTGCGTTACTAGCGGAAAACACCGGGGAGCTGTTTTTT.

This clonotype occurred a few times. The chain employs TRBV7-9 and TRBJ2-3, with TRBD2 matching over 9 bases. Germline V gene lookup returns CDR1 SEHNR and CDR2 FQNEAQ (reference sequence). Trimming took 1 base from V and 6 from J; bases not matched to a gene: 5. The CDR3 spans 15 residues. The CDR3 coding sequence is TGTGCCAGCAGCTTAGGCGGGAGGGCCGGGGATACGCAGTATTTT. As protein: CASSLGGRAGDTQYF.

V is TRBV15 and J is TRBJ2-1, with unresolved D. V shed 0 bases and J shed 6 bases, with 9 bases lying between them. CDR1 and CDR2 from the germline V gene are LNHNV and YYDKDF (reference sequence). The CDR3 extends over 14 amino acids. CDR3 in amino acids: CATSREFGGNEQFF. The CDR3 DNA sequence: TGTGCCACCAGCAGAGAGTTTGGCGGCAATGAGCAGTTCTTC.

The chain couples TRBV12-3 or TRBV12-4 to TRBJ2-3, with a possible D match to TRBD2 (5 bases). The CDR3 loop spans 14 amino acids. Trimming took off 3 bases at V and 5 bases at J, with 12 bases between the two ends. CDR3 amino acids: CASSFAGVEDTQYF. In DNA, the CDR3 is TGTGCCAGCAGTTTTGCCGGGGTAGAAGATACGCAGTATTTT.

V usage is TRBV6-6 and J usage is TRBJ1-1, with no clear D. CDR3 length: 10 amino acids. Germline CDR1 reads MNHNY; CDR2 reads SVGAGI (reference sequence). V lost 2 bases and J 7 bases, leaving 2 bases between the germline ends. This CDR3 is CASSYREAFF. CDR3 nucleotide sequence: TGTGCCAGCAGTTACCGTGAAGCTTTCTTT.

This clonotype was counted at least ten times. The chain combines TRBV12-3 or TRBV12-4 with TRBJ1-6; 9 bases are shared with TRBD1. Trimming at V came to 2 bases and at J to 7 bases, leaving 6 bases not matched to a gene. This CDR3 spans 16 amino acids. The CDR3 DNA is TGTGCCAGCAGTTTAAGGACAGGGGTTGTAAATTCACCCCTCCACTTT. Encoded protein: CASSLRTGVVNSPLHF.

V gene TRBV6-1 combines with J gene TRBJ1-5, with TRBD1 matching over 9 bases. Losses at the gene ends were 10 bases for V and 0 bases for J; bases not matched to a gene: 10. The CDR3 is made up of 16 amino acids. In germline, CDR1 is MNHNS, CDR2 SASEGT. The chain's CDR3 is CATREQGARSNQPQHF. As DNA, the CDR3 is TGTGCCACCAGGGAACAGGGGGCGCGTAGCAATCAGCCCCAGCATTTT.

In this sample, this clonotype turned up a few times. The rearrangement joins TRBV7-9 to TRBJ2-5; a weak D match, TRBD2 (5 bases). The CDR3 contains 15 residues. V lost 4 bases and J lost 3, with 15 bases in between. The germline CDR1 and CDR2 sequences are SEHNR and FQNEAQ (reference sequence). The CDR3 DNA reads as TGTGCCAGCAGCTGGAAAAAGGACGGGAAAGAGACCCAGTACTTC. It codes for CASSWKKDGKETQYF. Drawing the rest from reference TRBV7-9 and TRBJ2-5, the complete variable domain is DTGVSQNPRHKITKRGQNVTFRCDPISEHNRLYWYRQTLGQGPEFLTYFQNEAQLEKSRLLSDRFSAERPKGSFSTLEIQRTEQGDSAMYLCASSWKKDGKETQYFGPGTRLLVL.

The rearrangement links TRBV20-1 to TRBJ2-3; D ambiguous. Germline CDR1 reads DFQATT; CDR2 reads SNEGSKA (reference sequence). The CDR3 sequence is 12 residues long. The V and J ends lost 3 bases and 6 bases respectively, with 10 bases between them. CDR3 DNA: TGCAGTGCTAGTAGCCCCGTTGATACGCAGTATTTT. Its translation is CSASSPVDTQYF.

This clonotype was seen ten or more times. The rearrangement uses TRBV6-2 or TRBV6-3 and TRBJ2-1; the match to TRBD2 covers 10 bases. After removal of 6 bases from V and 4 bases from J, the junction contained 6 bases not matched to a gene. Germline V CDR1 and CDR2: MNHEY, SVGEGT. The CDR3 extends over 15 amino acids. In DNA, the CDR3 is TGTGCCAGCAGCCTAAGCGGGAGGGTGTACAATGAGCAGTTCTTC. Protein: CASSLSGRVYNEQFF.

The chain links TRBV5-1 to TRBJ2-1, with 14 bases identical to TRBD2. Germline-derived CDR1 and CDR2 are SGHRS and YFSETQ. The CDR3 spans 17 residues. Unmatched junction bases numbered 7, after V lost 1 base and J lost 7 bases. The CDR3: CASSLTTGTSGRNEQFF. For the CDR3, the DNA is TGCGCCAGCAGCTTGACCACCGGGACTAGCGGGAGAAATGAGCAGTTCTTC.